Listed below are T cell receptor beta chains from one sample, sequenced in a study of T cell responses to AZD1222 COVID-19 vaccine. This table comes from immunoSEQ multiplex PCR, and its TCRdb copy is limited to in-frame clones, with some not included. The data contain approximately 90,000 clones, under 95% of them singletons. The sample consisted of peripheral blood, taken on day 0 of AZD1222 vaccination. Receptor source: an adult in good health. The conserved cysteine and the conserved F or W are not part of the CDR3 here. A D gene is named only where the DNA matches it firmly.

D,V,J,CDR3
NA,TRBV9,TRBJ1-6,ASSASSYNSPLH
NA,TRBV2,TRBJ2-7,ASSVDRGFYEQY
NA,TRBV9,TRBJ1-3,ASSVRGSSGNTIY
TRBD2,TRBV24-1,TRBJ2-1,ATSDLPASGHIKSNEQF
TRBD1,TRBV28,TRBJ2-5,ASVRWQGAWETQY
NA,TRBV28,TRBJ1-1,ASSLIGRVESEAF
NA,TRBV7-9,TRBJ2-1,ASSLDNEQF
NA,TRBV7-9,TRBJ2-1,ASQPASGAHEQF
NA,TRBV7-2,TRBJ1-5,ASSLEGQGHQPQH
NA,TRBV29-1,TRBJ1-5,SVRQGNQPQH
NA,TRBV12-3/TRBV12-4,TRBJ1-6,ASSIQGQSPLH
NA,TRBV27,TRBJ1-2,ASSPQGSYGYT
TRBD1,TRBV9,TRBJ2-3,ASSVGQGTTDTQY
TRBD1,TRBV27,TRBJ2-3,ASSLWDRGLSDTQY